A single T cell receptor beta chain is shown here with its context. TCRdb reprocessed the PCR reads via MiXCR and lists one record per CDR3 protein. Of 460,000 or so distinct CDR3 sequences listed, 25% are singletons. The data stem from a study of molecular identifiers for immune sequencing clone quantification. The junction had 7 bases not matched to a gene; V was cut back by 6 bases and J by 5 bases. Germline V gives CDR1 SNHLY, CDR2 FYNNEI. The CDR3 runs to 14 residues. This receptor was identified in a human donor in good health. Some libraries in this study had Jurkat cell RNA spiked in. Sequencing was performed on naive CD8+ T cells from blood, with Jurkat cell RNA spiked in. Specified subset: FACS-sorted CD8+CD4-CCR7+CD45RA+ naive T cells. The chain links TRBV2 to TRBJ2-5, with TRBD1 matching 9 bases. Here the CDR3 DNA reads TGTGCCAGCAGGGGGGGGACAGGGACCGAGACCCAGTACTTC. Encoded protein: CASRGGTGTETQYF.